This TCR beta chain derives from a study of T cells in tuberculosis. The repertoire was sequenced with immunoSEQ multiplex PCR; TCRdb's copy has only in-frame clones and lacks some. The sample holds 60,000 or so clones, about 86% seen once. Cells were sorted from thawed PBMC rested overnight and stained with GMM-loaded CD1B tetramer, viability dye and anti-CD3. The CD1B tetramers carried C32 glucose monomycolate purified from Rhodococcus equi. This CDR3 is built from 15 residues. The germline V and J ends were trimmed by 0 bases and 0 bases, with 9 bases remaining between them. Per germline, CDR1 SGDLS and CDR2 YYNGEE.

The sample consisted of CD1b-GMM tetramer-negative cells sorted from PBMCs. This chain uses TRBV9 with TRBJ1-1, with D perhaps TRBD1 (6 bases). This sequence originates from an adult woman with latent tuberculosis. The CDR3 is CASSVGQGLNTEAFF. The CDR3 coding sequence is TGTGCCAGCAGCGTAGGTCAGGGGCTGAACACTGAAGCTTTCTTT.